The T cell receptor (beta chain) described here comes from a study of blood T cell repertoires in COVID-19. Study background: The origin of the acute and convalescent COVID-19 samples was the United States, Italy and Spain.

Per the original methods: Scientists estimated how many nucleated cells there were by amplifying reference gene primers. The method was immunoSEQ multiplex PCR; TCRdb's version includes in-frame clones alone and lacks a portion of them. The DNA was the basis for D and trimming; V, J and clone size are from that table. The repertoire holds 100,000 to 150,000 clones, with approximately 81% as singletons. CDR3 size: 15 residues. CDR1 is LGHNA and CDR2 is YNFKEQ in the germline V gene. Trimming removed 0 bases from V and 4 bases from J, with 12 bases in between. J is TRBJ1-2 and V is TRBV4-2; D uncertain. The sample was peripheral blood. The TCR comes from a woman between 45 and 60 years old with acute or convalescent COVID-19. The CDR3 is CASSQEMIQSYGYTF. The CDR3 DNA reads as TGTGCCAGCAGCCAAGAGATGATACAGTCCTATGGCTACACCTTC.